The T cell receptor beta chain described here comes from a study of cytomegalovirus exposure and HLA in healthy donors. Comments on this clone: Its antigen is not identified.

General observations from the study: Available immune exposure information was restricted to CMV serostatus only.

PCR amplification relied on 60 Vbeta primers (plus 13 Jbeta primers). Assay used: immunoSEQ multiplex PCR; TCRdb lists only in-frame clones, some missing. Of under 130,000 clones listed, 60% to 75% are singletons. From germline, CDR1 is SGHRS and CDR2 YFSETQ. The CDR3 spans 12 residues. V dropped 9 bases and J dropped 6; count of bases not matched to a gene: 4. This clonotype was sampled from a man between 40 and 49 years old in good health and CMV-seropositive. Sequenced input: PBMCs. The gene calls are TRBV5-1 and TRBJ2-1, with 9 bases lining up with TRBD2. DNA of the CDR3: TGCGCCACGAGTAGCGGGAGCAATGAGCAGTTCTTC. Its translation: CATSSGSNEQFF.